The 11 T cell receptor beta chains given below trace back to one sample, sequenced in a study of graft-versus-host responses after intestinal transplantation. Assay: immunoSEQ multiplex PCR; the TCRdb copy retains only in-frame clones and omits some. The table shows about 120,000 clones, with approximately 95% occurring only once. These receptors have no known antigen. The source was unstimulated CD8+ T cells sorted from spleen or lymph node cells, collected before intestinal transplant. Receptors originate from a human donor who received an intestinal transplant.

This chain uses TRBV29-1 with TRBJ2-1, with 7 bases lining up with TRBD2. The CDR3 spans 14 residues. The germline CDR1 and CDR2 sequences are SQVTM and ANQGSEA. With 4 bases clipped from V and 3 bases from J, the junction kept 6 bases outside the gene matches. The CDR3: CSVVAGAFYNEQFF. CDR3 bases: TGCAGCGTTGTAGCGGGCGCCTTCTACAATGAGCAGTTCTTC.

This chain connects TRBV19 to TRBJ2-1; tentatively, D is TRBD2 (5 bases). The CDR3 contains 13 residues. Trimming pared 4 bases from V and 2 bases from J, leaving 6 bases between. Germline lookup yields CDR1 LNHDA and CDR2 SQIVND (reference sequence). As DNA, the CDR3 is TGTGCCAGTAGTACGGGAACCTACAATGAGCAGTTCTTC. Protein product: CASSTGTYNEQFF.

The chain has TRBV28 and TRBJ2-7; TRBD1 aligns across 7 bases. After removal of 3 bases from V and 2 bases from J, the junction contained 13 bases not matched to a gene. CDR3 length equals 17 residues. CDR1 is MDHEN and CDR2 is SYDVKM in the germline V gene. DNA for the CDR3: TGTGCCAGCAGTTTGTTGTTAGGGGACAGCAAAGCCTACGAGCAGTACTTC. Its protein is CASSLLLGDSKAYEQYF.

This chain connects TRBV30 to TRBJ2-3, with D uncertain. The germline V gene encodes CDR1 GTSNPN and CDR2 SVGIG (reference sequence). The CDR3 spans 12 residues. V lost 3 bases and J 7 bases, leaving 11 bases between the germline ends. CDR3 protein: CAWRWLGYTQYF. CDR3 in DNA: TGTGCCTGGAGATGGTTAGGTTATACGCAGTATTTT.

To note about this clone: A junction boundary mismatches the germline segment, possibly from a read error. The chain employs TRBV14 and TRBJ1-5; unclear D gene. Germline-derived CDR1 and CDR2 are SGHDN and FVKESK. This CDR3 is 14 amino acids long. The CDR3 nucleotides are TGTGCCAGCAGCAAAGACGGACGCAATCAGCCCCAGCATTTT. Translation: CASSKDGRNQPQHF.

V is TRBV12-1 and J is TRBJ1-3. TRBV12-1 is flagged as a pseudogene. The CDR3 consists of 21 residues. The CDR3 DNA reads TGTGCCAGCAGCTTCTCCTCCCCCGGACAGCCGGAGTGGAGGGCCGGAAACACCATATATTTT. It encodes CASSFSSPGQPEWRAGNTIYF.

The chain links TRBV5-5 to TRBJ2-1; TRBD2 is a possible D gene (5 bases). Per the germline V gene, CDR1 is SGHKS and CDR2 is YYEKEE (reference sequence). V lost 2 bases to trimming and J lost 6 bases, with 12 bases between them. The CDR3 sequence is 14 residues long. Written as DNA, the CDR3 is TGTGCCAGCAGCTTCAGCGGCCGGGGCAATGAGCAGTTCTTC. Encoded protein: CASSFSGRGNEQFF.

V and J are TRBV5-8 and TRBJ1-1; possibly TRBD1 for D (6 bases). Per the germline V gene, CDR1 is SGHTS and CDR2 is YDEGEE. The CDR3 covers 14 residues. V was cut by 2 bases and J by 2 bases, with 10 bases left in between. CDR3 protein: CASSLWTANTEAFF. In nucleotides, the CDR3 is TGTGCCAGCAGCTTATGGACAGCAAACACTGAAGCTTTCTTT.

V and J are TRBV9 and TRBJ2-7; 8 positions agree with TRBD1. The V gene's germline CDR1 is SGDLS and CDR2 YYNGEE. CDR3 length equals 15 residues. V lost 4 bases to trimming and J lost 3 bases; unmatched junction nucleotides: 9. This CDR3 reads CASSPSGQGIYEQYF. The CDR3 coding sequence is TGTGCCAGCAGCCCCTCCGGACAGGGTATCTACGAGCAGTACTTC.

This clone was observed once. The chain combines TRBV5-4 with TRBJ2-5; 8 bases are shared with TRBD2. Trimming cost V 0 bases and J 5 bases; bases outside gene matches: 21. Germline lookup yields CDR1 SGHNT and CDR2 YYREEE (reference sequence). The CDR3 loop spans 20 amino acids. CDR3 sequence: CASSLAPRAVQAGEGETQYF. DNA of the CDR3: TGTGCCAGCAGCTTGGCCCCTCGGGCTGTCCAAGCGGGAGAGGGTGAGACCCAGTACTTC.

The rearrangement joins TRBV6-5 to TRBJ2-3; no clear D. Looked up from germline, CDR1 is MNHEY and CDR2 is SVGAGI. This CDR3 has 15 amino acids. V lost 0 bases and J 0 bases, leaving 7 bases between the germline ends. The DNA for the CDR3 is TGTGCCAGCAGTTACTCGCTATTGAGCACAGATACGCAGTATTTT. Translation: CASSYSLLSTDTQYF.